In its sample, the clone carrying this T cell receptor (beta chain) was seen a few times. The antigen remains undetermined. The CDR3 length is 15 residues. Germline V lookup: CDR1 SGHTA, CDR2 FQGNSA. With 4 bases clipped from V and 6 bases from J, the junction kept 7 bases outside the gene matches. MiXCR was run by TCRdb on the 5' RACE reads, yielding one entry per CDR3 protein. The sample comprises fewer than 600,000 distinct CDR3 sequences, roughly 20% of which are singletons, and about 8.2% rests with the top ten. These data originate in a study of T-cell memory formation after mild COVID-19. The study, taken as a whole, reports: Among contracting clones, CD4+ were mainly CM/EM and CD8+ enriched in EMRA. Memory sampled before infection contained some responding clones, suggesting cross-reactive memory joined.

The chain is built from TRBV7-2 and TRBJ2-3; 10 bases are shared with TRBD2. The sample was PBMCs or a T cell subset sorted from them (not recorded which). This TCR was sampled from an adult woman who had mild COVID-19 (a few samples of this study predate the infection). Cell type and time point are not known. CDR3 DNA: TGTGCCAGCAGCTCCGCAGCGGGAGGGCTGGATACGCAGTATTTT. Translated, it gives CASSSAAGGLDTQYF.